This is a list of T cell receptor beta chains from one sample in a study of cytomegalovirus exposure and HLA in healthy donors. Measured with immunoSEQ multiplex PCR; TCRdb has only the in-frame clones, and not every one. Of over 65,000 clones detected, around 80% appear once; the ten largest clones hold 2% to 2.5%. Sequencing was performed on PBMCs. Source of these receptors: a man between 35 and 55 years old in good health and CMV-seronegative. The CDR3 runs from the conserved cysteine through the conserved F or W.

v_gene,CDR3aa
TRBV5-6,CASSFWAKYSNQPQHF
TRBV7-2,CASSFMRSNQPQHF
TRBV7-8,CASSLDRGESTEAFF
TRBV6-6,CASSSNRAELDGYTF
TRBV5-4,CASSLGQGSETQYF
TRBV6-1,CASSAGDRDTEAFF
TRBV6-5,CASRRDNYEQYF
TRBV4-1,CASSQDGRSQPQHF
TRBV5-1,CASSPLGGHEQFF
TRBV15,CATSRDRSGSYEQYF
TRBV5-1,CASSQAGDSYGYTF
TRBV5-1,CASSQRGTENTEAFF
TRBV20-1,CSARVAGEQFF
TRBV7-8,CASSLASGSWGAFF
TRBV11-2,CASSGQGHEQYF
TRBV9,CASSFRGQGSGYTF
TRBV28,CASSLTGLRASSYEQYF
TRBV27,CASSLDRAHTYEQYF
TRBV6-5,CASSPWTGGEPQHF
TRBV28,CASNPGVNEKLFF
TRBV30,CAWDLDYEQYF
TRBV27,CASSPETSNLNTGTQYF
TRBV14,CASSPGGLAGGRYNEQFF
TRBV5-1,CASSLYRANTEAFF
TRBV30,CAWGTSGRSSTDTQYF
TRBV19,CASSIVDRFIQPQHF
TRBV5-6,CASSLHRTMDTEAFF
TRBV6-5,CASRGVGTGSYEQYF
TRBV7-9,CASSGGWWVEQFF
TRBV7-9,CASSSLGGGGSTEQYF
TRBV6-1,CASSRTGGPSYEQYF